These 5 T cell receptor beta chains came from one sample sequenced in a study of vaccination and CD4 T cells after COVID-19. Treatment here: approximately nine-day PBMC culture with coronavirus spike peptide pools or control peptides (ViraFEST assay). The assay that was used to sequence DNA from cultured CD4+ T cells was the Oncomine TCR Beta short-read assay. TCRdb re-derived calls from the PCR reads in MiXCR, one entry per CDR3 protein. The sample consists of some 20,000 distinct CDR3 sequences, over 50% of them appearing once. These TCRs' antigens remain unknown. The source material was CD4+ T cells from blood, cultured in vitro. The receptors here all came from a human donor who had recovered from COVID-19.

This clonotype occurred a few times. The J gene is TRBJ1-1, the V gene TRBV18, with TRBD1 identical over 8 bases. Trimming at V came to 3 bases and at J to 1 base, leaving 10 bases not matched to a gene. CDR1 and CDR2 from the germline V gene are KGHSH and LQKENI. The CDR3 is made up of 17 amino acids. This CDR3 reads CASSPQRTGTGNTEAFF. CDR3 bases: TGTGCCAGCTCACCCCAACGGACAGGGACCGGGAACACTGAAGCTTTCTTT. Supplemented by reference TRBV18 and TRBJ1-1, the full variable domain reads NAGVMQNPRHLVRRRGQEARLRCSPMKGHSHVYWYRQLPEEGLKFMVYLQKENIIDESGMPKERFSAEFPKEGPSILRIQQVVRGDSAAYFCASSPQRTGTGNTEAFFGQGTRLTVV.

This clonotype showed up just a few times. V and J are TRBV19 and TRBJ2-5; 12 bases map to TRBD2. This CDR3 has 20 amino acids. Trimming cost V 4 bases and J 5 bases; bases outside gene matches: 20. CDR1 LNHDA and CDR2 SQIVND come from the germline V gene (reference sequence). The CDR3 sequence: CASSKSVEPSGRARGETQYF. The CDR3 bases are TGTGCCAGTAGTAAGAGTGTGGAGCCTAGCGGGAGGGCCAGAGGGGAGACCCAGTACTTC.

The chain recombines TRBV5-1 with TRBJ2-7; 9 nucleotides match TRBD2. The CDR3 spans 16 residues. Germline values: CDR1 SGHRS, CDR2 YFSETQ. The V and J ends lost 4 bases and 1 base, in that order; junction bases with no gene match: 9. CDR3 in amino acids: CASSRGLAMTSYEQYF. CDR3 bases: TGCGCCAGCAGCCGTGGACTAGCGATGACTTCCTACGAGCAGTACTTC. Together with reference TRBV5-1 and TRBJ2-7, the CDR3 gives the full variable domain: KAGVTQTPRYLIKTRGQQVTLSCSPISGHRSVSWYQQTPGQGLQFLFEYFSETQRNKGNFPGRFSGRQFSNSRSEMNVSTLELGDSALYLCASSRGLAMTSYEQYFGPGTRLTVT.

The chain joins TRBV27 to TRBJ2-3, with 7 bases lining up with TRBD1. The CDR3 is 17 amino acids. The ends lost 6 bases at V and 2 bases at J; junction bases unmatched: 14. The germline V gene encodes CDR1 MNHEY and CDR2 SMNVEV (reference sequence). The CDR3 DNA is TGTGCCAGCAGCCGCCTTCGGACAGGCCAAATCACAGATACGCAGTATTTT. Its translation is CASSRLRTGQITDTQYF.

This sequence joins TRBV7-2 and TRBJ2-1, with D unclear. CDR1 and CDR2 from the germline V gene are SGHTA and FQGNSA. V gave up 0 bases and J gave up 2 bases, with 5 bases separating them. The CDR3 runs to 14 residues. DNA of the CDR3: TGTGCCAGCAGCTTAGCCCAGACCTACAATGAGCAGTTCTTC. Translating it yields CASSLAQTYNEQFF.